A single sample is the source of the 20 T cell receptor beta chains below, sequenced in a study of control samples from healthy donors and cancer patients. Profiling relied on immunoSEQ multiplex PCR, and the TCRdb table lists in-frame clones only, not all of them. The profile shows about 130,000 clones, 90% of them singletons. The sequencing sample was made of blood. Source of these receptors: a man aged 18 to 29 in good health.

The table lists this clone with a few counts. The CDR3 region has the DNA TGCGCCAGCAGCACGGACAGCTCTGGAAACACCATATATTTT. Protein sequence: CASSTDSSGNTIYF. The gene calls are TRBV5-1 and TRBJ1-3; maybe TRBD1 (6 bases). CDR3 length: 14 amino acids. Trimming took 4 bases from V and 0 from J, leaving 8 bases between them. The germline CDR1 and CDR2 sequences are SGHRS and YFSETQ.

This clone appeared once. The V and J genes are TRBV28 and TRBJ1-4, with 8 bases matching TRBD1. This CDR3 is 15 amino acids long. Germline V gene sequence: CDR1 MDHEN, CDR2 SYDVKM. The V segment lost 5 bases and the J segment 2 bases; nucleotides outside the gene matches: 4. The CDR3, as DNA: TGTGCCAGCAGTCCACGGACAGGGACTAATGAAAAACTGTTTTTT. This gives the protein CASSPRTGTNEKLFF.

The chain uses TRBV6-5 and TRBJ2-5, with D unresolved. The CDR3 consists of 14 residues. Trimming took off 6 bases at V and 7 bases at J, with 18 bases between the two ends. CDR1 is MNHEY and CDR2 is SVGAGI in the germline V gene. The CDR3 loop reads CASRALGGLGTQYF. CDR3 nucleotides: TGTGCCAGCAGAGCCTTAGGTGGCCTTGGGACCCAGTACTTC.

The chain carries TRBV9 and TRBJ2-1, with D possibly matching TRBD1 (6 bases). Trimming cost V 0 bases and J 4 bases, with 11 bases left between them. This CDR3 region has 15 residues. Germline loops: CDR1 SGDLS, CDR2 YYNGEE. CDR3 nucleotide sequence: TGTGCCAGCAGCGTAGGTGTAGGGGGTTACAATGAGCAGTTCTTC. Residues: CASSVGVGGYNEQFF.

J is TRBJ1-6 and V is TRBV2, with TRBD1 matching over 7 bases. Germline V gene sequence: CDR1 SNHLY, CDR2 FYNNEI. V lost 1 base and J lost 9; bases outside the gene matches: 3. The CDR3 loop spans 14 amino acids. CDR3 nucleotide sequence: TGTGCCAGCAGTGAAGGAGGGGGCCGTTCACCCCTCCACTTT. It yields the protein CASSEGGGRSPLHF.

J is TRBJ2-3 and V is TRBV10-3, with D uncertain. V was cut by 3 bases and J by 0 bases, with 13 bases left in between. The germline gives CDR1 ENHRY, CDR2 SYGVKD. The CDR3 sequence is 16 residues long. Written as DNA, the CDR3 is TGTGCCATCAGTGAAAAGGCAGAGACTAGCACAGATACGCAGTATTTT. Translating it yields CAISEKAETSTDTQYF.

The chain combines TRBV30 with TRBJ2-5; D is ambiguous. The CDR3 contains 14 residues. Germline V CDR1 and CDR2: GTSNPN, SVGIG (reference sequence). V lost 3 bases and J lost 5, with 16 bases in between. Here the CDR3 reads CAWSPGFGEETQYF. The CDR3 DNA is TGTGCCTGGAGCCCCGGGTTCGGCGAGGAGACCCAGTACTTC.

This clone was detected once. The chain uses TRBV9 and TRBJ2-2; D is perhaps TRBD2 (6 bases). CDR3 length: 17 amino acids. Looked up from germline, CDR1 is SGDLS and CDR2 is YYNGEE. The V and J ends lost 2 bases and 2 bases respectively, with 16 bases between them. The chain's CDR3 is CASSVKASEPNTGELFF. The CDR3 DNA sequence: TGTGCCAGCAGCGTCAAGGCTAGCGAACCAAACACCGGGGAGCTGTTTTTT.

A single count supports this clone. The rearrangement links TRBV6-1 to TRBJ1-1, with D unresolved. Germline CDR1 reads MNHNS; CDR2 reads SASEGT. V was trimmed by 2 bases and J by 4 bases, leaving 20 bases between them. The CDR3 extends over 17 amino acids. Here the CDR3 reads CASSELSYGRIGTEAFF. Here the CDR3 DNA reads TGTGCCAGCAGTGAATTAAGTTACGGCAGGATAGGCACTGAAGCTTTCTTT.

The gene calls are TRBV13 and TRBJ2-1, with TRBD2 matching over 10 bases. V was clipped by 5 bases and J by 7 bases; unmatched bases: 11. The CDR3 covers 16 residues. Germline V CDR1 and CDR2: PRHDT, FYEKMQ (reference sequence). The CDR3 region has the DNA TGTGCCAGCAGCCCGACGGTCAGCGGGAGGGTAAATGAGCAGTTCTTC. It translates to CASSPTVSGRVNEQFF. The full variable domain, its missing parts supplied by reference TRBV13 and TRBJ2-1, is AAGVIQSPRHLIKEKRETATLKCYPIPRHDTVYWYQQGPGQDPQFLISFYEKMQSDKGSIPDRFSAQQFSDYHSELNMSSLELGDSALYFCASSPTVSGRVNEQFFGPGTRLTVL.

This sequence joins TRBV12-3 or TRBV12-4 and TRBJ1-6; possibly TRBD1 for D (5 bases). The CDR3 covers 12 residues. Trimming left V 5 bases short and J 10 bases short, with 9 bases between. CDR3 sequence: CASSPGFSPLHF. The CDR3 nucleotides read TGTGCCAGCAGTCCAGGGTTCTCACCCCTCCACTTT.

The chain combines TRBV15 with TRBJ2-1; 7 bases fit TRBD2. Germline V CDR1 and CDR2: LNHNV, YYDKDF (reference sequence). Trimming at V came to 0 bases and at J to 3 bases, leaving 8 bases not matched to a gene. This CDR3 spans 17 amino acids. CDR3 region: CATSRERPGLFYNEQFF. Here the CDR3 DNA reads TGTGCCACCAGCAGAGAAAGACCGGGACTATTCTACAATGAGCAGTTCTTC.

The chain has TRBV9 and TRBJ2-3; D may be TRBD2 (5 bases). CDR3 size: 15 residues. The V end was cut by 4 bases, the J end by 3 bases, with 15 bases between. Germline CDR1 SGDLS, CDR2 YYNGEE. The CDR3 DNA is TGTGCCAGCAGCCCCCTTTATAGCGATACAGATACGCAGTATTTT. Its translation is CASSPLYSDTDTQYF.

V usage is TRBV7-9 and J usage is TRBJ2-1, with D possibly being TRBD2 (5 bases). Per the germline V gene, CDR1 is SEHNR and CDR2 is FQNEAQ (reference sequence). CDR3 size: 13 residues. The V and J ends lost 5 bases and 15 bases respectively, with 20 bases between them. The CDR3 sequence is CASSPPERPRRFF. In DNA form, the CDR3 reads TGTGCCAGCAGCCCCCCCGAGCGGCCCCGTAGGTTCTTC.

This clone was recorded a few times. The chain links TRBV11-3 to TRBJ2-7, with a weak D call TRBD2 (6 bases). This CDR3 region has 14 residues. V was pared by 2 bases and J by 1 base, with 9 bases between. Germline-derived CDR1 and CDR2 are SGHNT and YENEEA. CDR3 bases: TGTGCCAGCAGCTTAACAGCGGGTTCCTACGAGCAGTACGTC. Translation: CASSLTAGSYEQYV.

V gene TRBV18 combines with J gene TRBJ1-1; 7 bases agree with TRBD1. The V gene's germline CDR1 is KGHSH and CDR2 LQKENI. After removal of 4 bases from V and 2 bases from J, the junction contained 13 bases not matched to a gene. CDR3 length: 17 amino acids. The CDR3 coding sequence is TGTGCCAGCTCACGAGGACAGGTCTACGAATCAAACACTGAAGCTTTCTTT. Its protein is CASSRGQVYESNTEAFF.

The chain links TRBV10-3 to TRBJ1-5, with TRBD1 as a possible D gene (5 bases). Trimming pared 8 bases from V and 3 bases from J, leaving 11 bases between. This CDR3 spans 13 amino acids. Germline V gene sequence: CDR1 ENHRY, CDR2 SYGVKD. The CDR3 reads CAIRRDLNQPQHF. The CDR3 region has the DNA TGTGCCATCCGAAGGGACCTCAATCAGCCCCAGCATTTT.

With regard to this clone: Other DNA sequences within the sample encode an identical CDR3. V usage is TRBV10-2 and J usage is TRBJ1-1, with 8 bases matching TRBD1. The CDR3 length is 13 residues. Looked up from germline, CDR1 is WSHSY and CDR2 is SAAADI. V lost 4 bases and J lost 4; bases outside the gene matches: 2. CDR3 loop: CASSAQGGTEAFF. CDR3 nucleotide sequence: TGCGCCAGCAGTGCACAGGGGGGCACTGAAGCTTTCTTT.

The CDR3 bases are TGTGCCAGCAGACCGGTAGCCCTAGAGACCCAGTACTTC. Its translation is CASRPVALETQYF. The rearrangement uses TRBV7-2 and TRBJ2-5; the D is unclear. V shed 6 bases and J shed 4 bases, with 12 bases lying between them. The germline gives CDR1 SGHTA, CDR2 FQGNSA. The CDR3 runs 13 residues.

This sequence joins TRBV7-3 and TRBJ1-2; 9 bases are a match to TRBD1. Losses at the gene ends were 0 bases for V and 5 bases for J; bases not matched to a gene: 10. The CDR3 totals 17 residues. Germline assignment: CDR1 SGHTA and CDR2 FQGTGA. CDR3 in amino acids: CASSLTPGGQGFYGYTF. DNA of the CDR3: TGTGCCAGCAGCTTAACCCCCGGAGGACAGGGGTTTTATGGCTACACCTTC.